What follows are 12 T cell receptor beta chains derived from one specimen sequenced in a study of T cell repertoires in cytomegalovirus infection. These receptors are not linked to any known antigen. Via MiXCR, TCRdb re-called the reads, giving one row per CDR3 protein. Seen here are about 480,000 distinct CDR3 sequences, more than 30% observed once, and the top ten hold roughly a sixth. The sequencing here drew on cultured PBMCs, taken from culture after CMV antigen stimulation. Source of these receptors: a human donor in good health (CMV status not recorded). Some clones in this sample may be carry-over from other donors' samples.

About this clonotype itself: It may be a read error: a sequence one base away is much more abundant. The rearrangement uses TRBV7-2 and TRBJ2-1; D is ambiguous. The CDR3 loop spans 15 amino acids. Germline CDR1 reads SGHTA; CDR2 reads FQGNSA. The CDR3 reads CASSPPGSFYNELFF. CDR3 in DNA: TGTGCCAGCAGCCCCCCGGGTTCGTTCTACAATGAGCTGTTCTTC.

This chain joins TRBV6-5 and TRBJ2-1, with 8 bases identical to TRBD2. The ends lost 6 bases at V and 0 bases at J; junction bases unmatched: 7. CDR1 and CDR2 (germline): MNHEY, SVGAGI. This CDR3 spans 16 amino acids. CDR3 loop: CASSPAGAGSYNEQFF. The CDR3, as DNA: TGTGCCAGCAGCCCAGCGGGAGCAGGCTCCTACAATGAGCAGTTCTTC.

The sample holds a few counts of this clonotype. The genes are TRBV4-1 and TRBJ2-1; D is possibly TRBD1 (6 bases). CDR3 size: 15 residues. CDR1 is MGHRA, CDR2 YSYEKL, per germline. The ends were cut back, 1 base at V and 4 bases at J, with 11 bases in the middle. The CDR3, as DNA: TGCGCCAGCAGCCAAGCCGGGCAGGGGTACAATGAGCAGTTCTTC. Its translation: CASSQAGQGYNEQFF.

The V gene is TRBV4-2, the J gene TRBJ1-4, with D maybe TRBD1 (5 bases). Between the trimmed V and J ends, which lost 6 bases and 7 bases, there was a span of 15 bases. Germline CDR1 LGHNA, CDR2 YNFKEQ. CDR3 length: 14 amino acids. The CDR3 is CASRLPGPREKLFF. CDR3 in DNA: TGTGCCAGCAGACTCCCGGGACCTCGTGAAAAACTGTTTTTT.

The chain uses TRBV4-3 and TRBJ1-6; D is unclear. This CDR3 region has 14 residues. Looked up from germline, CDR1 is LGHNA and CDR2 is YSLEER. Trimming pared 0 bases from V and 7 bases from J, leaving 7 bases between. The CDR3, as DNA: TGCGCCAGCAGCCAAGATGCGGGGAATTCACCCCTCCACTTT. It codes for CASSQDAGNSPLHF.

To note about this clonotype: In this CDR3 the conserved last residue, phenylalanine or tryptophan, is missing, so a read error is likely. This rearrangement joins TRBV4-1 to TRBJ1-2; the D gene is possibly TRBD1 (6 bases). The germline V gene has CDR1 MGHRA and CDR2 YSYEKL. V lost 3 bases, J lost 3 bases, and 14 bases lay in between. The CDR3 runs 15 residues. CDR3 region: CASSQRISGDYGYTL. The CDR3 DNA is TGCGCCAGCAGCCAGAGGATCTCAGGGGACTATGGCTACACCCTC.

This clonotype was detected only once. The chain has TRBV27 and TRBJ2-1; D might be TRBD2 (5 bases). The CDR3 is made up of 13 amino acids. CDR1 and CDR2 (germline): MNHEY, SMNVEV (reference sequence). Trimming cost V 4 bases and J 7 bases, with 11 bases left between them. CDR3 protein: CASSWGVRNEQFF. CDR3 nucleotides: TGTGCCAGCAGTTGGGGAGTTCGGAATGAGCAGTTCTTC.

This clonotype has only one observation. The V gene is TRBV20-1, the J gene TRBJ1-6; D not certain. This CDR3 has 15 amino acids. The V end was cut by 0 bases, the J end by 7 bases, with 13 bases between. Germline values: CDR1 DFQATT, CDR2 SNEGSKA (reference sequence). CDR3 in amino acids: CSAREPGLWNSPLHF. The CDR3 DNA is TGCAGTGCTAGAGAGCCCGGGTTGTGGAATTCACCCCTCCACTTT.

The chain has TRBV7-9 and TRBJ1-1, with D uncertain. The CDR3 contains 17 residues. V lost 1 base and J lost 1, with 16 bases in between. CDR1 SEHNR and CDR2 FQNEAQ come from the germline V gene (reference sequence). CDR3 amino acids: CASSLGRVIGRNTEAFF. CDR3 coding DNA: TGTGCCAGCAGCTTAGGTCGAGTGATTGGGCGGAACACTGAAGCTTTCTTT.

The chain combines TRBV6-5 with TRBJ2-2; 10 positions agree with TRBD2. Germline V gene sequence: CDR1 MNHEY, CDR2 SVGAGI. The CDR3 runs to 17 residues. V gave up 4 bases and J gave up 3 bases; unmatched junction bases: 8. The CDR3 loop is CASSFASGRVDTGELFF. For the CDR3, the DNA is TGTGCCAGCAGTTTCGCTAGCGGGAGAGTCGACACCGGGGAGCTGTTTTTT.

This clonotype has just a few counts. The chain employs TRBV7-2 and TRBJ2-1, with 7 nucleotides matching TRBD1. The CDR3 extends over 15 amino acids. Germline V lookup: CDR1 SGHTA, CDR2 FQGNSA. The V segment lost 1 base and the J segment 8 bases; nucleotides outside the gene matches: 8. As DNA, the CDR3 is TGTGCCAGCAGCTTAGGACAGGGTCTTCAATATGAGCAGTTCTTC. Its translation: CASSLGQGLQYEQFF.

This clonotype was seen only a few times. The genes are TRBV7-7 and TRBJ2-1, with D possibly TRBD2 on 6 matching bases. The CDR3 spans 13 residues. The V end lost 4 bases, the J end lost 7 bases, and 11 bases lay between the germline ends. Germline CDR1 SSHAT, CDR2 FNYEAQ (reference sequence). The CDR3: CASSSSEQNEQFF. DNA of the CDR3: TGTGCCAGCAGCTCTAGCGAGCAGAATGAGCAGTTCTTC.